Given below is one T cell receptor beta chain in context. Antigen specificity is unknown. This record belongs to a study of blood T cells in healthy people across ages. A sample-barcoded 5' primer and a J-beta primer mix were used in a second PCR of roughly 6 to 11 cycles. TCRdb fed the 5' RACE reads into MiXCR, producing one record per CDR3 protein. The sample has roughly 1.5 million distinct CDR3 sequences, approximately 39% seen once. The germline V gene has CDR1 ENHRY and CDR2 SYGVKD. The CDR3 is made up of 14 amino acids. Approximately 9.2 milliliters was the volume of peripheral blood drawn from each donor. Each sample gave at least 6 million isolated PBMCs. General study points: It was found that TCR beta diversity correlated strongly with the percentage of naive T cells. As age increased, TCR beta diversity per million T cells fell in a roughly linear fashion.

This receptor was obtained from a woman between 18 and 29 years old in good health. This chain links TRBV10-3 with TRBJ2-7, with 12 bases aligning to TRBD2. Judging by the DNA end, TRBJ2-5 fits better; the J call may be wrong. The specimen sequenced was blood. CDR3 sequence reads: CAISRLAGEETQYF. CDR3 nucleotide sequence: TGTGCCATCAGTCGACTAGCGGGGGAAGAGACCCAGTACTTC.